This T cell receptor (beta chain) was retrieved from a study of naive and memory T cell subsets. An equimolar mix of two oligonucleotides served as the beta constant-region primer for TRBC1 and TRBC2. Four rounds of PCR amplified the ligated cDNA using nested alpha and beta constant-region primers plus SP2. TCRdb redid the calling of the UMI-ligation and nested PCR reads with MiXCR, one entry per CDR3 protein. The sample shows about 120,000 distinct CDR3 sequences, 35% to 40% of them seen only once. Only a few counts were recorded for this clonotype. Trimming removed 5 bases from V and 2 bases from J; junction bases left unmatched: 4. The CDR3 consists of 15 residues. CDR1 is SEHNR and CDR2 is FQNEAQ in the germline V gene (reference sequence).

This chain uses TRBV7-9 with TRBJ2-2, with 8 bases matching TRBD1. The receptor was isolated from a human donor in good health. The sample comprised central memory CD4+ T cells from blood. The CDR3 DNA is TGTGCCAGCAGCGGACAGGGCATCAACACCGGGGAGCTGTTTTTT. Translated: CASSGQGINTGELFF. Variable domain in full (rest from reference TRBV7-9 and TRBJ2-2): DTGVSQNPRHKITKRGQNVTFRCDPISEHNRLYWYRQTLGQGPEFLTYFQNEAQLEKSRLLSDRFSAERPKGSFSTLEIQRTEQGDSAMYLCASSGQGINTGELFFGEGSRLTVL.